A selection of T cell receptor beta chains follows, all from one sample in a study of blood T cells in healthy people across ages. TCRdb used MiXCR to reprocess the 5' RACE reads, holding one entry per CDR3 protein. Of 1.5 million to 2 million distinct CDR3 sequences in the sample, roughly 32% were seen once. The sequencing sample was made of blood. The source is a woman between 25 and 40 years old in good health. Each CDR3 is given without its conserved first and last residue. Clone size is given for some rows only: seen once, a few or many times, or a class if the clone is expanded.

j_gene	len	v_gene	abundance	CDR3aa
TRBJ2-1	14	TRBV11-2	NA	ASSPTRLSSYNEQF
TRBJ1-5	12	TRBV27	NA	ASSSGTGEQPQH
TRBJ1-2	12	TRBV3-1	NA	ASSQGLKGYGYT
TRBJ2-5	11	TRBV20-1	few	SAIQGVLETQY
TRBJ2-1	13	TRBV4-1	NA	ASSPSGRPLNEQF
TRBJ2-1	11	TRBV5-1	NA	ASRSYGVNEQF
TRBJ2-3	12	TRBV20-1	many	SAGDGQGTDTQY
TRBJ2-7	13	TRBV28	many	ASRRELAGGQEQY
TRBJ2-1	13	TRBV2	NA	ASKSEFGSYNEQF
TRBJ1-5	13	TRBV27	NA	ASSLLAQANQPQH